The sequence of this T cell receptor (beta chain) was determined in a study of cytomegalovirus exposure and HLA in healthy donors (dated by TCRdb to about 2017). Regarding the complete study: An earlier analysis of some 600 of the donors reported approximately 260 Gb of sequence data and approximately 120 million unique TCR beta sequences obtained from around 190 million T cells. Among a few hundred genotyped donors of the cohort, an average of approximately 240,000 unique TCR beta nucleotide sequences were sequenced per donor, around 20% of them non-productive. To decide whether each TCR beta V gene segment behaved as functional or pseudogenic, an earlier analysis of some 600 of the donors relied on high-throughput TCR beta sequencing. Rather than drawing on any new phenotypic data, the later analysis identified candidate immune exposures from TCR beta sequences and the way those sequences occurred across donors. Every repertoire in the discovery cohort had been generated on one and the same sequencing platform. HLA typing covered class I and class II loci at four-digit resolution. Because of strong linkage in the cohort, five DR-DQ haplotypes were treated as single units for association and clustering. A later genetic analysis used genome-wide SNP genotypes for about three fifths of the 666 donors, treating that subset as a discovery cohort. An early release that covered about 640 HLA-typed donors contained approximately 300 gigabases of sequencing data and tens of millions of unique TCR sequences. The study was designed to test whether signatures of past pathogen exposure could be identified by cataloging public T cell receptors. The study profiled the T cell repertoires of about 720 subjects by immunosequencing and related them to cytomegalovirus serostatus. Along with the approximately 700-subject first cohort, a separate validation cohort of about 110 different subjects was used. Donor age, sex, ethnicity and CMV serostatus were compiled together with the repertoire data. A later analysis re-analyzed previously published TCR beta repertoires from several hundred donors and added high-resolution HLA genotyping to study TCR occurrence patterns. Of the 398 genotyped donors, roughly 80% fell in the genetic ancestry cluster associated with self-reported Caucasian donors. The number of typed donors differed by locus: about 620-630 for A, B, C, DRB1 and DQB1; 522 for DQA1; approximately 610 for DPA1; and 400 to 480 for DPB1. High-throughput TCR immunosequencing, statistical association of individual TCRs with disease status, and machine learning were combined to predict cytomegalovirus infection status. What the study reported, not specific to this receptor: A further reported finding was that TCR beta sequences accurately predicted the HLA-A and HLA-B alleles for most subjects in the first cohort. Cytomegalovirus status was reported to be diagnosed by the classifier with high specificity and sensitivity in both the original and validation cohorts. In a later analysis, most CMV-associated TCR beta chains were found to appear HLA-restricted, with HLA associations seemingly driven largely by CMV exposure. Because HLA typing was unavailable for some donors at each locus, only the typed subset was used in association tests. A cluster of highly shared sequence variants was judged likely to represent a technical artifact of the sequencing pipeline. In a later analysis, HLA-associated TCR beta chains showed more clonal expansion and lower generation probabilities than non-associated chains that were equally common. CMV serostatus was the only immune exposure information available for the cohort. The study gave a list of 150 to 200 TCR beta chains associated with cytomegalovirus. Some IMGT-functional V segments, including TRBV6-2 and TRBV6-3, could not be distinguished by the 87-base-pair reads and were therefore excluded. The presence/absence analyses assumed that sequencing depth was roughly uniform across donors, and that assumption may not be true. Correlated functional status among segregating V segments might be attributable to linkage disequilibrium, but an unknown experimental factor could not be ruled out. In an earlier analysis of fewer than 750 of the donors, most TCR beta V segments were observed in productive rearrangements about 87% or about 30% of the time, broadly matching IMGT annotations. Several of the top co-occurrence clusters appeared to be linked to parvovirus B19, influenza, CMV and Epstein-Barr virus, according to a later analysis. The cohort was sequenced for TCR beta chains only, and without alpha or paired-chain data the features that could be detected were limited. A later genetic analysis reported fewer N-insertions in productive TCRs among donors in an Asian-associated ancestry cluster than the roughly 620-donor mean. Three of the identified cytomegalovirus-associated TCR beta chains were confirmed in vitro to be specific for cytomegalovirus antigens. Because counts were too low, more than 15 rarely observed V segments, including chromosome 9 orphons, were left out of the earlier analysis of approximately 500 of the donors. When HLA alleles, especially DR and DQ, strongly co-occurred, TCR associations were difficult to assign to individual alleles. A later analysis associated 16,951 TCR beta sequences with specific HLA alleles at a false discovery rate of 0.05. The authors suggested that the approach could potentially be extended to other disease states and immunological phenotypes. While some public TCRs were present in many individuals, most TCR sequences turned up only very rarely across donors. An association between a missense DCLRE1C variant and V-gene and J-gene trimming of TCR beta chains was found in a later genetic analysis and replicated in an independent cohort. In a later analysis, TCR association rates were found to vary across HLA loci, with the most associated TCRs seen for DRB1 alleles and the fewest for HLA-C alleles.

This clone turned up a few times. The target of this receptor is not known. The sample holds no much larger clone one base away, and base qualities are not on file. Libraries were made using the immunoSEQ multiplex PCR assay. A mixture of 60 forward primers for TCR Vbeta segments and 13 reverse primers for TCR Jbeta segments was used in the multiplex PCR. The CDR3 region of rearranged TCR beta genes was amplified from genomic DNA by a multiplex PCR assay. The amplified TCR beta libraries were sequenced on the Illumina HiSeq System as 87-base-pair reads. Concerning the study's data processing: A later analysis tallied 75 million to 95 million unique TCR beta chains across the 666 repertoires, and around 12 million of those chains were shared by two or more donors. Raw reads were error-corrected and collapsed into unique sequences by a nearest-neighbor algorithm in which closely related sequences were merged to remove PCR and sequencing errors. Alignment of CDR3 sequences to IMGT reference sequences was used to assign V, D and J gene segments. Each retained sequence needed at least a six-nucleotide match to both a V gene segment and a J gene segment. Rearrangements were called productive when the CDR3 lacked stop codons and stayed in frame with V and J; all others were non-productive. CDR3 was defined according to IMGT convention as the region running from the second conserved V-encoded cysteine to the conserved J-encoded phenylalanine. Sequences without an unambiguous match to a single V gene segment were excluded from the earlier analysis of 500 to 700 of the donors. In an earlier analysis of about 590 of the donors, a V segment was called functional when productive rearrangements were above 56.7%, and segregating when the standard deviation between donors exceeded 5%. A statistical classification framework was developed to diagnose cytomegalovirus status using the catalog of TCR beta chain sequences. A later analysis assigned V and J genes by comparing TCR nucleotide sequences with IMGT/GENE-DB human TR gene sequences. Using the TCRdist pipeline, a later analysis assigned CDR3 sequences along with most-parsimonious VDJ recombination scenarios. In a later analysis, each TCR beta chain was defined by its CDR3 amino acid sequence together with its V-gene family, and reads without a unique V-gene family were excluded. A later analysis removed over 500 highly shared, low-generation-probability nucleotide sequences to deal with suspected cross-contamination and a sequencing artifact. In a later analysis, a clonal expansion index was calculated for each public chain from normalized within-repertoire ranks of inferred template counts. Generation probabilities in a later analysis came from a VDJ recombination model fitted to out-of-frame rearrangements, and those results were checked against IGoR. In a later analysis, TCR-TCR, TCR-HLA and TCR-CMV co-occurrence was scored with hypergeometric tests, and a repertoire-size bias correction was applied to TCR pairs. In a later analysis, false discovery rates were estimated by permuting HLA or CMV assignments 20 times. In a later analysis, co-occurring TCRs were grouped using DBSCAN, with TCRdist sequence similarity added in when clustering inside HLA-allele-positive subsets. For co-occurrence clustering, repertoires with fewer than 30,000 or more than 120,000 public chains were excluded, along with a handful of repertoires with anomalous nucleotide sharing. TCRdb took over this immuneACCESS table, retaining in-frame rearrangements with V and J assigned. Such tables are incomplete; in checked studies, under half of the missing clones stem from an unresolved V gene, and the remainder is unexplained. V and J calls and clone size follow that table, whereas D and trimming were derived from the DNA. The sample records 100,000 to 120,000 clones, around 15% of which are singletons. The ten largest clones represent over 0.65% of the sample.

CDR1 is given as SGHTA and CDR2 as FQGNSA, both from the germline V gene. Trimming at the junction amounts to 4 bases on V and 0 bases on J, and the germline ends lie 13 bases apart. From the cysteine through the phenylalanine, the CDR3 covers 16 amino acids. Only the CDR3 DNA stays, 48 bases, in frame from base 1. The cohort consisted of 666 healthy bone marrow donors. At the time of sampling, every cohort member was nominally healthy, though immune exposures that went unrecorded were likely present. The donor tested CMV seronegative and was one of the 352 seronegative cohort members. Each donor provided a peripheral blood sample, and peripheral blood mononuclear cells were used for TCR beta sequencing. Genomic DNA extraction from the blood cell samples was performed with the Qiagen DNeasy Blood Extraction Kit.

The sequenced sample was PBMCs. The rearrangement combines TRBV7-2 with TRBJ2-1; TRBD1 is a possible D gene, resting on 5 matching bases. The receptor was isolated from a female donor in good health and CMV-seronegative. The nucleotide sequence reads TGTGCCAGCAGCTCCCGTCTGACAGTCTCCTACAATGAGCAGTTCTTC. This codes for CASSSRLTVSYNEQFF. The full variable domain, with segments outside the CDR3 supplied by the reference TRBV7-2 and TRBJ2-1 proteins, appears as GAGVSQSPSNKVTEKGKDVELRCDPISGHTALYWYRQSLGQGLEFLIYFQGNSAPDKSGLPSDRFSAERTGGSVSTLTIQRTQQEDSAVYLCASSSRLTVSYNEQFFGPGTRLTVL.